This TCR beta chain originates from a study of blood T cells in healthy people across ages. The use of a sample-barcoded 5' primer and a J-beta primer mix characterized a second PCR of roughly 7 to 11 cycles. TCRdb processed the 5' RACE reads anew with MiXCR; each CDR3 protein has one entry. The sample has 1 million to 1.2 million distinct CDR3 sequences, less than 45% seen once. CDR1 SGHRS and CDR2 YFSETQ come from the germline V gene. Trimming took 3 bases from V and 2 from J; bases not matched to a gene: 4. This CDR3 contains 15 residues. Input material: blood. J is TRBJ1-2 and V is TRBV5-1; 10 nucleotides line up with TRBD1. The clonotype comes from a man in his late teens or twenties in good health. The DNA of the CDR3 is TGCGCCAGCAGCTCCGGGACAGGGGTAAACTATGGCTACACCTTC. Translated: CASSSGTGVNYGYTF.